This TCR beta chain appears in the sequencing data of a study of blood T cells in healthy people across ages. Germline-derived CDR1 and CDR2 are MDHEN and SYDVKM. The CDR3 runs to 15 residues. Then a second PCR, running about 7 to 11 cycles, was carried out with a sample-barcoded 5' primer and a J-beta primer mix. TCRdb re-derived calls from the 5' RACE reads in MiXCR, one entry per CDR3 protein. The data show roughly 700,000 distinct CDR3 sequences, about half seen once. A note on this clonotype: An end of the junction does not agree with germline; a read error may underlie this.

The sequence derives from an older woman in good health. Sequencing was done on a sample of blood. The rearrangement links TRBV28 to TRBJ2-3; D unclear. CDR3 in amino acids: CASNRKGASTDTQYF. The CDR3 nucleotides read TGTGCCAGCAACCGTAAAGGCGCGAGCACGGATACGCAGTATTTT. Full variable domain (outside the CDR3, taken from reference TRBV28 and TRBJ2-3): DVKVTQSSRYLVKRTGEKVFLECVQDMDHENMFWYRQDPGLGLRLIYFSYDVKMKEKGDIPEGYSVSREKKERFSLILESASTNQTSMYLCASNRKGASTDTQYFGPGTRLTVL.